This T cell receptor beta chain was identified during a study of cytomegalovirus exposure and HLA in healthy donors. The validation cohort, a group of over a hundred subjects, included the donors and was separate from the roughly 670-subject first cohort. Study results and caveats: Altogether, about 160 TCR beta chains were recorded as cytomegalovirus-associated. Subsequent analysis found a tendency for first-cohort TCR clusters to co-occur within the 95 to 150 validation repertoires.

The assay was immunoSEQ multiplex PCR, and TCRdb's table has in-frame clones only and misses some. Among 55,000 to 65,000 clones listed, around 90% were seen once. A note on this clone: The target antigen is unknown.

The CDR3 consists of 14 residues. Germline V lookup: CDR1 SGHDT, CDR2 YYEEEE. With V trimmed by 0 bases and J by 5 bases, 4 bases remained unmatched. V and J are TRBV5-6 and TRBJ2-5; 7 positions agree with TRBD1. This TCR derives from a man between 18 and 29 years old in good health and CMV-seronegative. The sample comprised PBMCs. The CDR3 region is CASSLVGGPETQYF. CDR3 DNA: TGTGCCAGCAGCTTGGTAGGGGGCCCGGAGACCCAGTACTTC.